These 18 T cell receptor beta chains came from one sample sequenced in a study of blood T cells in healthy people across ages. With a J-beta primer mix and a sample-barcoded 5' primer, a second PCR ran about 7 to 12 cycles. TCRdb re-called the 5' RACE reads with MiXCR, one entry per CDR3 protein. The data show fewer than 1.5 million distinct CDR3 sequences, around 39% seen once. The material sequenced was blood. Receptors were obtained from a woman in her late teens or twenties in good health.

This clonotype was detected a few times. This rearrangement joins TRBV10-3 to TRBJ2-6; D possibly corresponds to TRBD1 (6 bases). Germline values: CDR1 ENHRY, CDR2 SYGVKD. Trimming shortened V by 0 bases and J by 0 bases, and 12 bases separated the two germline ends. This CDR3 is built from 18 residues. The CDR3 loop is CAISESTGVASGANVLTF. The CDR3 DNA reads TGTGCCATCAGTGAGTCGACAGGAGTAGCCTCTGGGGCCAACGTCCTGACTTTC.

Comment on this clonotype: A junction boundary mismatches the germline segment, possibly from a read error. The V call is TRBV10-3, the J call TRBJ1-1, with D tentatively TRBD1 (5 bases). The germline gives CDR1 ENHRY, CDR2 SYGVKD. The CDR3 length is 14 residues. CDR3 sequence reads: CVISPGGGHTEAFF. CDR3 nucleotides: TGTGTCATCAGCCCCGGGGGGGGACACACTGAAGCTTTCTTT.

There are a few counts of this clonotype. The V call is TRBV29-1, the J call TRBJ1-2; possible D gene TRBD1, 6 bases. The V gene lost 7 bases and the J gene lost 2 bases, with 8 bases spanning the gap. CDR1 is SQVTM and CDR2 is ANQGSEA in the germline V gene. There are 11 residues in the CDR3. In DNA form, the CDR3 reads TGCAGCGCGCAGGGGAACTATGGCTACACCTTC. Translation: CSAQGNYGYTF.

The chain couples TRBV12-3 or TRBV12-4 to TRBJ1-2, with a tentative D call TRBD1 (6 bases). V was shortened by 5 bases and J by 2 bases, with 9 bases between the two germline ends. The CDR3 is made up of 13 amino acids. The chain's CDR3 is CASSDGQNYGYTF. The CDR3 DNA reads TGTGCCAGCAGTGACGGACAGAACTATGGCTACACCTTC.

This clonotype was recorded a few times. V gene TRBV7-2 combines with J gene TRBJ2-7, with D uncertain. CDR3 size: 14 residues. Germline CDR1 and CDR2: SGHTA and FQGNSA. Trimming removed 2 bases at V and 2 bases at J, with 10 bases between. The CDR3 loop reads CASSLSPLTYEQYF. The CDR3 coding sequence is TGTGCCAGCAGCTTAAGCCCACTAACCTACGAGCAGTACTTC. Full variable domain (remainder filled in from reference TRBV7-2 and TRBJ2-7): GAGVSQSPSNKVTEKGKDVELRCDPISGHTALYWYRQSLGQGLEFLIYFQGNSAPDKSGLPSDRFSAERTGGSVSTLTIQRTQQEDSAVYLCASSLSPLTYEQYFGPGTRLTVT.

The rearrangement joins TRBV5-1 to TRBJ1-4, with D possibly matching TRBD1 (5 bases). The CDR3 consists of 14 residues. The V gene's germline CDR1 is SGHRS and CDR2 YFSETQ. Deletions cut 6 bases from V and 4 bases from J, with 13 bases between. CDR3 nucleotides: TGCGCCAGCACCTTCGGGGGGGATAATGAAAAACTGTTTTTT. Amino acid sequence: CASTFGGDNEKLFF.

This clonotype has only one observation. The chain is built from TRBV20-1 and TRBJ2-4; 8 positions match TRBD2. The J call may be faulty, since TRBJ2-7 better matches the DNA end. This CDR3 is 12 amino acids long. Germline V gene data show CDR1 as DFQATT and CDR2 as SNEGSKA (reference sequence). The CDR3: CSAAGGLYEQYF. The DNA for the CDR3 is TGCAGTGCGGCGGGGGGACTCTACGAGCAGTACTTC.

This CDR3 reads CSVADRGGTYEQYF. The DNA for the CDR3 is TGCAGTGTAGCGGACAGGGGCGGAACCTACGAGCAGTACTTC. This sequence joins TRBV20-1 and TRBJ2-7; 9 nucleotides agree with TRBD1. Looked up from germline, CDR1 is DFQATT and CDR2 is SNEGSKA (reference sequence). The CDR3 spans 14 residues. The trim removed 7 bases at V and 2 bases at J, leaving 9 bases unmatched.

This clonotype was recorded once. The rearrangement joins TRBV2 to TRBJ2-1, with D possibly TRBD2 on 6 matching bases. Germline CDR1 and CDR2: SNHLY and FYNNEI. Between the trimmed V and J ends, which lost 8 bases and 6 bases, there was a span of 20 bases. The CDR3 totals 15 residues. The CDR3, as DNA: TGTGCCAGCCCTTTGGCGGGCGGAGGGCTCAATGAGCAGTTCTTC. Translated, it gives CASPLAGGGLNEQFF.

This clonotype was seen a few times. The rearrangement joins TRBV12-5 to TRBJ2-1, with D tentatively TRBD1 (6 bases). The CDR3 runs to 12 residues. From germline, CDR1 is LGHNT and CDR2 FRNRAP. V was cut by 3 bases and J by 9 bases, with 9 bases left in between. The CDR3 nucleotides are TGTGCTAGTGGTTTTCCAGGGGTTGAGCAGTTCTTC. It encodes CASGFPGVEQFF.

The J gene is TRBJ2-7, the V gene TRBV7-9; the match to TRBD1 covers 7 bases. CDR3 length: 15 residues. The germline V gene encodes CDR1 SEHNR and CDR2 FQNEAQ (reference sequence). V dropped 5 bases and J dropped 2; count of bases not matched to a gene: 9. The CDR3, as DNA: TGTGCCAGCAGCGCTGTAGGACAGGCGACCTACGAGCAGTACTTC. As protein: CASSAVGQATYEQYF.

This clonotype was seen a few times. This chain links TRBV20-1 with TRBJ2-1; D is undetermined. The closer fit of TRBJ2-7 to the DNA end suggests the J call may be wrong. Germline V gene lookup returns CDR1 DFQATT and CDR2 SNEGSKA (reference sequence). This CDR3 is built from 12 residues. CDR3 amino acids: CSARRAYNEQYF. CDR3 in DNA: TGCAGTGCTAGAAGGGCCTACAATGAGCAGTACTTC.

The CDR3 DNA follows: TGTGCCAGCAGGGGGACAGAACCCTCTAACTATGGCTACACCTTC. Protein: CASRGTEPSNYGYTF. The chain is built from TRBV28 and TRBJ1-2; 7 nucleotides align to TRBD1. Trimming took 6 bases from V and 0 from J; bases not matched to a gene: 7. CDR1 is MDHEN, CDR2 SYDVKM, per germline. The CDR3 loop spans 15 amino acids.

The chain is built from TRBV12-5 and TRBJ2-1, with D possibly being TRBD1 (6 bases). Trimming left V 1 base short and J 3 bases short, with 10 bases between. The CDR3 contains 15 residues. The V gene's germline CDR1 is LGHNT and CDR2 FRNRAP. The DNA of the CDR3 is TGTGCTAGTGGTTTGGCCGTAGGGGGCTACAATGAGCAGTTCTTC. The encoded protein is CASGLAVGGYNEQFF.

With respect to this clonotype: A much bigger clone sits one base away, suggesting this may be a read error. V usage is TRBV25-1 and J usage is TRBJ2-1; 8 nucleotides line up with TRBD1. The J call may be faulty, since TRBJ2-7 better matches the DNA end. CDR3 size: 18 residues. Germline CDR1 reads MGHDK; CDR2 reads SYGVNS. The CDR3: CASSVSSGGDRTYNEQYF. The DNA of the CDR3 is TGTGCCAGCAGTGTATCGTCGGGTGGGGACAGGACCTACAATGAGCAGTACTTC.

J is TRBJ2-7 and V is TRBV20-1; 9 bases are a match to TRBD2. J lost 6 bases, V lost 5 bases, and 8 bases had no gene match. Germline loops: CDR1 DFQATT, CDR2 SNEGSKA (reference sequence). CDR3 length: 13 residues. In DNA, the CDR3 is TGCAGTGCTCCCCGCGGGACTAGCAGCGAGCAGTACTTC. Translation: CSAPRGTSSEQYF.

This clonotype came up a few times. The chain links TRBV5-1 to TRBJ2-5; 12 nucleotides align to TRBD1. The J call may be faulty, since TRBJ2-7 better matches the DNA end. Germline V gene lookup returns CDR1 SGHRS and CDR2 YFSETQ. The CDR3 has 16 amino acids. The CDR3: CASSLAPGQGAYEQYF. Here the CDR3 DNA reads TGCGCCAGCAGCTTGGCCCCGGGACAGGGGGCTTACGAGCAGTACTTC.

V gene TRBV18 combines with J gene TRBJ2-7; D remains unclear. The CDR3 contains 14 residues. V lost 2 bases to trimming and J lost 3 bases, with 11 bases between them. The germline CDR1 and CDR2 sequences are KGHSH and LQKENI. CDR3 amino acids: CASSPGGADYEQYF. CDR3 bases: TGTGCCAGCTCACCAGGCGGAGCTGACTACGAGCAGTACTTC.